A selection of T cell receptor beta chains follows, all from one sample in a study of T cells in localized non-small cell lung cancer. TCRdb keeps only in-frame clones here, not all; method: immunoSEQ multiplex PCR. The sample lists about 3,000 clones; about 17% were seen once. The sample in question was lung tumor tissue, obtained before any cancer treatment. These receptors were taken from a woman aged 35 to 70 with stage II lung adenocarcinoma. The CDR3 runs from the conserved cysteine through the conserved F or W. A D gene is named only where the DNA matches it firmly. Size values are once, few and many counts, or a class for expanded clones, and some rows have none.

CDR3nt: TGCGCCAGCAGCCCTCAGGGGGTTTCAGAGACCCAGTACTTC; CDR3aa: CASSPQGVSETQYF; abundance: medium-sized; v_gene: TRBV4-1; j_gene: TRBJ2-5; d_gene: TRBD1
CDR3nt: TGTGCCAGCAGGACGACAGCCCAAGAGACCCAGTACTTC; CDR3aa: CASRTTAQETQYF; abundance: few; v_gene: TRBV28; j_gene: TRBJ2-5; d_gene: NA
CDR3nt: TGCGCCAGCAGCTCGGGACTGAGTGCTACCAGCTCTGGGGCCAACGTCCTGACTTTC; CDR3aa: CASSSGLSATSSGANVLTF; abundance: NA; v_gene: TRBV5-1; j_gene: TRBJ2-6; d_gene: NA
CDR3nt: TGTGCTAGTGGTTTACAGGGTTTAGAGCAGTACTTC; CDR3aa: CASGLQGLEQYF; abundance: NA; v_gene: TRBV12-5; j_gene: TRBJ2-7; d_gene: NA
CDR3nt: TGTGCCAGCTCATCCACAGGGGAGGGCGGGACTGAAGCTTTCTTT; CDR3aa: CASSSTGEGGTEAFF; abundance: NA; v_gene: TRBV18; j_gene: TRBJ1-1; d_gene: TRBD1
CDR3nt: TGTGCCAGCAGTTCCTACAGGGGGCGAGTGAGATTGAGCAATCAGCCCCAGCATTTT; CDR3aa: CASSSYRGRVRLSNQPQHF; abundance: NA; v_gene: TRBV28; j_gene: TRBJ1-5; d_gene: TRBD1
CDR3nt: TGCGCCAGCAGTGAGTCTCTAGTGCCCTTATACAATGAGCAGTTCTTC; CDR3aa: CASSESLVPLYNEQFF; abundance: NA; v_gene: TRBV10-2; j_gene: TRBJ2-1; d_gene: NA
CDR3nt: TGTGCTAGTGGTTTGAGGGCAGGGCAGAACACTGAAGCTTTCTTT; CDR3aa: CASGLRAGQNTEAFF; abundance: NA; v_gene: TRBV12-5; j_gene: TRBJ1-1; d_gene: NA
CDR3nt: TGTGCTAGCAGCCCGGGACAGGGGCCCCAAGAGACCCAGTACTTC; CDR3aa: CASSPGQGPQETQYF; abundance: NA; v_gene: TRBV11-3; j_gene: TRBJ2-5; d_gene: TRBD1
CDR3nt: TGTGCCAGCAGCCAAGGGGGACTAGCGGGGGATGAGCAGTTCTTC; CDR3aa: CASSQGGLAGDEQFF; abundance: few; v_gene: TRBV11-3; j_gene: TRBJ2-1; d_gene: TRBD2
CDR3nt: TGTGCCAGCAGTGTTTTCCACGGGGGGGGCTACGAGCAGTACTTC; CDR3aa: CASSVFHGGGYEQYF; abundance: few; v_gene: TRBV6-8; j_gene: TRBJ2-7; d_gene: TRBD2
CDR3nt: TGTGCCAGCAGCTTAGCACCCGGGTGGGAAGCTTTCTTT; CDR3aa: CASSLAPGWEAFF; abundance: few; v_gene: TRBV7-2; j_gene: TRBJ1-1; d_gene: NA
CDR3nt: TGTGCCAGTTTCGGGACAGGGGAAACTAACTATGGCTACACCTTC; CDR3aa: CASFGTGETNYGYTF; abundance: NA; v_gene: TRBV19; j_gene: TRBJ1-2; d_gene: TRBD1
CDR3nt: TGTGCCAGCAGTTCCCCCAGATCCAGATCCCTCCACTTT; CDR3aa: CASSSPRSRSLHF; abundance: few; v_gene: TRBV27; j_gene: TRBJ1-6; d_gene: NA
CDR3nt: TGTGCCAGCAGCTTAGGGTACAGCACTGAAGCTTTCTTT; CDR3aa: CASSLGYSTEAFF; abundance: medium-sized; v_gene: TRBV7-1; j_gene: TRBJ1-1; d_gene: NA
CDR3nt: TGTGCCAGCTCCCTCGGGGGGGACACTGAAGCTTTCTTT; CDR3aa: CASSLGGDTEAFF; abundance: NA; v_gene: TRBV18; j_gene: TRBJ1-1; d_gene: NA
CDR3nt: TGTGCCAGCAGCCCAGATCCGGAGGGTGAAAAACTGTTTTTT; CDR3aa: CASSPDPEGEKLFF; abundance: few; v_gene: TRBV11-3; j_gene: TRBJ1-4; d_gene: NA
CDR3nt: TGTGCCACCAGCAGAGCTACCGGGACAGGGAACACTGAAGCTTTCTTT; CDR3aa: CATSRATGTGNTEAFF; abundance: NA; v_gene: TRBV15; j_gene: TRBJ1-1; d_gene: TRBD1
CDR3nt: TGCGCCAGCAGCCAAGGGCCCGGGACAGAAAACATTCAGTACTTC; CDR3aa: CASSQGPGTENIQYF; abundance: NA; v_gene: TRBV4-1; j_gene: TRBJ2-4; d_gene: TRBD1
CDR3nt: TGTGCCAGCAGCGTAGTCAGGAGCCCGAACACCGGGGAGCTGTTTTTT; CDR3aa: CASSVVRSPNTGELFF; abundance: few; v_gene: TRBV9; j_gene: TRBJ2-2; d_gene: NA